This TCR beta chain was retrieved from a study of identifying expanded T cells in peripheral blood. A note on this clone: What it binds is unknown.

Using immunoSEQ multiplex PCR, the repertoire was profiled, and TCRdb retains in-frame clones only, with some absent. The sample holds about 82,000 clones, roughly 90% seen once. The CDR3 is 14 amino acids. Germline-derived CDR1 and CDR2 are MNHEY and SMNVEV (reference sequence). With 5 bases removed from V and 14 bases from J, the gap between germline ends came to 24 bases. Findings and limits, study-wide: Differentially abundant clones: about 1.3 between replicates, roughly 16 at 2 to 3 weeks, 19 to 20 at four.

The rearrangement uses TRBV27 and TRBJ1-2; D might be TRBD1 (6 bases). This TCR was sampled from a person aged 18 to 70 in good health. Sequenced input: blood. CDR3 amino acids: CASSPQTMRQDETF. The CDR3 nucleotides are TGTGCCAGCAGTCCCCAAACTATGAGACAGGATGAGACCTTC.